The clone carrying this TCR beta chain has a handful of counts. This record belongs to a study of tumour-infiltrating T cells in Burkitt lymphoma. Study information: Repertoire clonality predicted overall and progression-free survival.

Data came from immunoSEQ multiplex PCR; TCRdb stores just in-frame clones and leaves some out. The sample yields 14,000 or so clones, 30% seen once. This receptor was taken from a human donor with diffuse large B-cell lymphoma. Sequences were obtained from tumor tissue.

The CDR3 bases are TGCGCCAGCAGCTTGGATAAGAACAGAAAGCCCTACGAGCAGTACTTC. Its translation is CASSLDKNRKPYEQYF. This chain links TRBV5-1 with TRBJ2-7; unclear D gene. Germline V lookup: CDR1 SGHRS, CDR2 YFSETQ. Trimming left V 0 bases short and J 2 bases short, with 15 bases between. The CDR3 consists of 16 residues.